This TCR beta chain is drawn from a study of cytomegalovirus exposure and HLA in healthy donors. V was pared by 5 bases and J by 3 bases, with 20 bases between. Germline CDR1 and CDR2: SGHNT and YENEEA. CDR3 length: 17 residues. Notes on this clone: The antigen is not known.

The protocol was immunoSEQ multiplex PCR, while the TCRdb copy is restricted to in-frame clones and leaves out a portion. The sample yields more than 85,000 clones, 88% seen once. Findings and caveats of the study: Cytomegalovirus association was listed for about 170 TCR beta chains.

Sequences were obtained from PBMCs. The chain carries TRBV11-3 and TRBJ1-5; TRBD1 might be the D (6 bases). This clonotype originated in a woman in her late teens or twenties in good health and CMV-seronegative. DNA for the CDR3: TGTGCCAGCAGCCCCTGTGGGGCAGGGGCATACAATCAGCCCCAGCATTTT. Protein product: CASSPCGAGAYNQPQHF. Complete variable domain (other parts from reference TRBV11-3 and TRBJ1-5): EAGVVQSPRYKIIEKKQPVAFWCNPISGHNTLYWYLQNLGQGPELLIRYENEEAVDDSQLPKDRFSAERLKGVDSTLKIQPAELGDSAVYLCASSPCGAGAYNQPQHFGDGTRLSIL.